This T cell receptor beta chain was observed in a study of blood T cell repertoires in COVID-19. Turning to the study itself: Samples taken during acute and convalescent COVID-19 were collected in the United States, Italy and Spain. T cells, B-cell-depleted T cells, or PBMCs provided the cDNA or gDNA that served as material.

Trimming removed 6 bases at V and 5 bases at J, with 22 bases between. The CDR3 runs 16 residues. CDR1 MNHEY and CDR2 SMNVEV come from the germline V gene (reference sequence). The authors' processing: Counts of nucleated cells, estimated from reference gene primer amplification, were obtained. Here immunoSEQ multiplex PCR was the method, and the copy in TCRdb shows in-frame clones only, minus some. Clone size and the V and J calls come from that table; the DNA yielded D and trimming. The sample lists fewer than 350,000 clones; approximately 85% were seen once. The rearrangement uses TRBV27 and TRBJ1-1, with D tentatively TRBD1 (6 bases). This receptor was taken from a human donor in a cohort sampled during active COVID-19. Source material: peripheral blood. The DNA for the CDR3 is TGTGCCAGCAGCCTCAGATTGGGCCAGGGGTGGACTGAAGCTTTCTTT. It codes for CASSLRLGQGWTEAFF.